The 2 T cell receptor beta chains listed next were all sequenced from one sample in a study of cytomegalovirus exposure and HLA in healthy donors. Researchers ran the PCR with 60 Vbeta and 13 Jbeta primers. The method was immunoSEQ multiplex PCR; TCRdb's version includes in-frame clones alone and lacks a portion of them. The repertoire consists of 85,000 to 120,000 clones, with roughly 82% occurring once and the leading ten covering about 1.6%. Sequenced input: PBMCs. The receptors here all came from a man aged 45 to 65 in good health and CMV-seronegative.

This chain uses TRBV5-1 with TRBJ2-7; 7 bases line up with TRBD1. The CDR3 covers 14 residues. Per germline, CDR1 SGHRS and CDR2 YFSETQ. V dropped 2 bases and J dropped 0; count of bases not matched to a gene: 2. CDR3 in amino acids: CASSFDRASYEQYV. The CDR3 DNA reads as TGCGCCAGCAGCTTTGACAGGGCCTCCTACGAGCAGTACGTC.

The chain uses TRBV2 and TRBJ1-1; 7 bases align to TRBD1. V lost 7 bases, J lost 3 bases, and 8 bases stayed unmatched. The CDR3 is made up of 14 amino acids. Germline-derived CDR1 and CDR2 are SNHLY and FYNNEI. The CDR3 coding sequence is TGTGCCAGCACCACCCTCAGGGGGGACACTGAAGCTTTCTTT. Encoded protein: CASTTLRGDTEAFF. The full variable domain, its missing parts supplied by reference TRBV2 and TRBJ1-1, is EPEVTQTPSHQVTQMGQEVILRCVPISNHLYFYWYRQILGQKVEFLVSFYNNEISEKSEIFDDQFSVERPDGSNFTLKIRSTKLEDSAMYFCASTTLRGDTEAFFGQGTRLTVV.